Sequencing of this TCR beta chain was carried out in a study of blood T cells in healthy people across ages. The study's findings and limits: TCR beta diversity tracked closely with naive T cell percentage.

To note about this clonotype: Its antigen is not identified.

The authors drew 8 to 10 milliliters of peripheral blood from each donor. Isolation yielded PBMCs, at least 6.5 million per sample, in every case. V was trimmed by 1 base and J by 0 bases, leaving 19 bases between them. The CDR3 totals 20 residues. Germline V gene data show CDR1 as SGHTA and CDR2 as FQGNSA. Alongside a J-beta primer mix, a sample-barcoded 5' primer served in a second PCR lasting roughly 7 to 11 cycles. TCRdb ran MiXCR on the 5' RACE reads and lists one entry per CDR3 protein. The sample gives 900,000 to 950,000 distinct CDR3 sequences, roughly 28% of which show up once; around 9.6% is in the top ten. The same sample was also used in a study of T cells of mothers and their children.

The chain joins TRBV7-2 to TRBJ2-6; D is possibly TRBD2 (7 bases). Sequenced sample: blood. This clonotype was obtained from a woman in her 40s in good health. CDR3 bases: TGTGCCAGCAGCTTAGTCTCGAGGGGGGGAATAAACTCTGGGGCCAACGTCCTGACTTTC. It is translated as CASSLVSRGGINSGANVLTF.